This T cell receptor (beta chain) was recorded in a study of T cell repertoires in cytomegalovirus infection (dated by TCRdb to the late 2010s). Broadly, across the study: Donor HLA type was relevant to the analysis, as public TCR beta signatures indicated carriage of CMV infection together with the matching HLA type. Broad study findings and their caveats: Cumulative frequency of public TCR beta family members discriminated carriers of CMV infection plus the relevant HLA type in this cohort and an independent approximately 350-donor cohort. The ex vivo response was dominated by HLA-C-restricted CMV-specific TCR beta clonotypes, which also provided the single most frequent clonotype in two of eight donors.

The sample was run on an Illumina HiSeq 1500. Using fastp trimming at Q25 and MiXCR clonotype assembly, TCRdb reanalyzed the public sequencing data and kept in-frame beta chains. CDR3 protein duplicates are merged, each entry listing the most common genes and DNA. This sample holds 160,000 or so distinct CDR3 sequences; 17% were observed only once. The ten largest account for 15% to 20% of the sample. The CDR3 covers 14 residues, taking in both the cysteine and the phenylalanine. CDR3 DNA only is kept here, 42 bases in frame from base 1. The trim is 4 bases for V and 1 base for J, with a gap of 10 bases between the germline ends. CDR1 and CDR2 were assigned from the germline V gene as MNHEY and SVGAGI. Note on this clonotype: Its antigen remains unidentified. Base qualities are not recorded, but no much larger clone differs from it by a single base.

The source material was CD8+ T cells from PBMCs. The sequence links TRBV6-5 to TRBJ1-1; the D segment could be TRBD1, given 6 matching bases. This clonotype originated in a human donor in good health (CMV status not recorded). Some clones in this sample may be carry-over from other donors' samples. This receptor has the CDR3 CASSFGTQNTEAFF. The sequenced DNA is TGTGCCAGCAGTTTTGGGACACAGAACACTGAAGCTTTCTTT.